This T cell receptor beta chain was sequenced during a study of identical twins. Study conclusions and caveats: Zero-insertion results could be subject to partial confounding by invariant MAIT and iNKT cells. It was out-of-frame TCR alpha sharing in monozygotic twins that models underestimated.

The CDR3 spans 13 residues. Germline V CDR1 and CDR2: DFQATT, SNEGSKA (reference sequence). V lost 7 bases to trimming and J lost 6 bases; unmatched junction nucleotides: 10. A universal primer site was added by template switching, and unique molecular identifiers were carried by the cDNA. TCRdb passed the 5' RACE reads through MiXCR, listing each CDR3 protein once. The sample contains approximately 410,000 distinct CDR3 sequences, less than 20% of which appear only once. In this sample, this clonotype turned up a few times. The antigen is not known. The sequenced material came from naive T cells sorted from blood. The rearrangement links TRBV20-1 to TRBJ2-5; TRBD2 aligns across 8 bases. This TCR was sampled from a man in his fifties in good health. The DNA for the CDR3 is TGCAGTGGGTGGTCCAGCGGGGGAAAGACCCAGTACTTC. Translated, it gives CSGWSSGGKTQYF.